This T cell receptor (beta chain) was obtained from a study of blood T cell repertoires in COVID-19. About the research overall: Samples representing acute and convalescent COVID-19 were sourced from the United States, Italy and Spain.

CDR1 and CDR2 (germline): MNHEY, SMNVEV (reference sequence). Deletions cut 5 bases from V and 3 bases from J, with 16 bases between. This CDR3 contains 15 residues. Original handling: Amplifying reference gene primers gave estimates of nucleated cell counts. Profiling relied on immunoSEQ multiplex PCR, and the TCRdb table lists in-frame clones only, not all of them. The V and J calls and clone size come from that table; D and trimming were worked out from the DNA. The table lists some 400,000 clones, approximately 91% of them singletons. Those who participated ranged in age from roughly 18 to 89 years and resided in about 24 US areas.

Source material: PBMCs or T cells enriched from blood (not recorded which). The rearrangement joins TRBV27 to TRBJ1-1; D is perhaps TRBD1 (5 bases). This sequence originates from a woman between 35 and 50 years old who had been exposed to COVID-19. CDR3 coding DNA: TGTGCCAGCAGTATCCGCCGGGGGGGGGACACTGAAGCTTTCTTT. Encoded protein: CASSIRRGGDTEAFF.